This passage covers 5 T cell receptor beta chains from one sample sequenced in a study of spatial heterogeneity in lung cancer. TCRdb redid the calling of the 5' RACE reads with MiXCR, one entry per CDR3 protein. Among about 20,000 distinct CDR3 sequences listed, roughly 7% were seen once. Time point indicated: sample taken at primary tumor resection. Findings and limits, study-wide: Mutation tallies in tumors tracked expanded intratumoral alpha and beta TCR counts.

Their antigen targets remain unknown. The sample consisted of lung tumor tissue, taken at surgery. Receptor source: a female donor with early-stage non-small cell lung cancer.

The chain links TRBV7-3 to TRBJ2-3; TRBD1 matches 9 bases. Germline values: CDR1 SGHTA, CDR2 FQGTGA. The trim removed 5 bases at V and 2 bases at J, leaving 5 bases unmatched. The CDR3 consists of 15 residues. The CDR3 DNA sequence: TGTGCCAGCAGCCCGAGGACAGGGGTCACAGATACGCAGTATTTT. Its translation is CASSPRTGVTDTQYF.

This clonotype was seen a handful of times. This chain links TRBV20-1 with TRBJ1-5; TRBD1 might be the D (6 bases). Germline values: CDR1 DFQATT, CDR2 SNEGSKA (reference sequence). This CDR3 has 12 residues. Between the trimmed V and J ends, which lost 2 bases and 8 bases, there was a span of 10 bases. CDR3 sequence (DNA): TGCAGTGCTAGAACAGGGACGGAGCCCCAGCATTTT. Translating it yields CSARTGTEPQHF.

The chain links TRBV4-2 to TRBJ2-5; TRBD2 agrees at 9 bases. The trim removed 4 bases at V and 1 base at J, leaving 13 bases unmatched. Germline CDR1 LGHNA, CDR2 YNFKEQ. This CDR3 contains 18 residues. For the CDR3, the DNA is TGTGCCAGCAGCCCCCGCCAGGGCCTAGCGGGGCCCCAAGAGACCCAGTACTTC. As protein: CASSPRQGLAGPQETQYF.

This clonotype is deemed medium-sized (0.01 to 0.1%). The genes are TRBV7-2 and TRBJ1-1; D gene unclear. The germline CDR1 and CDR2 sequences are SGHTA and FQGNSA. V gave up 0 bases and J gave up 4 bases, with 3 bases separating them. The CDR3 has 12 amino acids. For the CDR3, the DNA is TGTGCCAGCAGCTTAGCCTTCACTGAAGCTTTCTTT. The encoded protein is CASSLAFTEAFF.

This clonotype was observed at least ten times. The chain carries TRBV5-6 and TRBJ1-1; D gene unclear. Trimming took 2 bases from V and 8 from J, leaving 16 bases between them. This CDR3 has 14 amino acids. In germline, CDR1 is SGHDT, CDR2 YYEEEE. CDR3 sequence reads: CASSFVGPLTEAFF. CDR3 bases: TGTGCCAGCAGCTTCGTGGGTCCTTTGACCGAAGCTTTCTTT.